The next 27 T cell receptor beta chains were all read from a single sample in a study of blood T cells in healthy people across ages. A second PCR, run for about 6 to 12 cycles, used a sample-barcoded 5' primer plus a J-beta primer mix. MiXCR was run by TCRdb on the 5' RACE reads, yielding one entry per CDR3 protein. The table shows approximately 1,000,000 distinct CDR3 sequences, with 45% occurring only once. The material sequenced was blood. The receptors originated from a woman aged 60-75 years in good health.

This chain connects TRBV5-1 to TRBJ2-2; perhaps D is TRBD1 or TRBD2 (5 bases each). CDR1 is SGHRS and CDR2 is YFSETQ in the germline V gene. The CDR3 is 16 amino acids. Trimming pared 3 bases from V and 1 base from J, leaving 13 bases between. CDR3 amino acids: CASSSDGGLNTGELFF. The CDR3 DNA sequence: TGCGCCAGCAGCTCCGATGGGGGTTTGAACACCGGGGAGCTGTTTTTT. Supplemented by reference TRBV5-1 and TRBJ2-2, the full variable domain reads KAGVTQTPRYLIKTRGQQVTLSCSPISGHRSVSWYQQTPGQGLQFLFEYFSETQRNKGNFPGRFSGRQFSNSRSEMNVSTLELGDSALYLCASSSDGGLNTGELFFGEGSRLTVL.

The sample holds a few counts of this clonotype. This chain connects TRBV12-3 or TRBV12-4 to TRBJ2-5; perhaps TRBD2 as D (5 bases). V lost 3 bases to trimming and J lost 5 bases, with 10 bases between them. The length of the CDR3 is 13 residues. The CDR3 DNA reads as TGTGCCAGCAGTTTCGGTAGGAGGGAGACCCAGTACTTC. Its translation is CASSFGRRETQYF.

This clonotype turned up a few times. This chain connects TRBV24-1 to TRBJ2-2; D remains unclear. The CDR3 loop spans 14 amino acids. V lost 8 bases and J lost 3, with 12 bases in between. From germline, CDR1 is KGHDR and CDR2 SFDVKD. CDR3: CATTPPEYTGELFF. The CDR3 coding sequence is TGTGCCACCACACCTCCCGAGTACACCGGGGAGCTGTTTTTT.

CDR3 bases: TGTGCCAGCAGCCCATTCCGGCAGAGCTCCTACGAGCAGTACTTC. This translates into CASSPFRQSSYEQYF. V usage is TRBV5-6 and J usage is TRBJ2-7; D is unclear. This CDR3 has 15 amino acids. V was pared by 4 bases and J by 0 bases, with 14 bases between. Per germline, CDR1 SGHDT and CDR2 YYEEEE. The entire variable domain, with the rest obtained from reference TRBV5-6 and TRBJ2-7, is as follows: DAGVTQSPTHLIKTRGQQVTLRCSPKSGHDTVSWYQQALGQGPQFIFQYYEEEERQRGNFPDRFSGHQFPNYSSELNVNALLLGDSALYLCASSPFRQSSYEQYFGPGTRLTVT.

This clonotype was counted only a few times. The V gene is TRBV10-3, the J gene TRBJ2-5, with D perhaps TRBD1 (5 bases). This CDR3 spans 15 amino acids. V was trimmed by 0 bases and J by 5 bases, leaving 13 bases between them. From germline, CDR1 is ENHRY and CDR2 SYGVKD. The DNA of the CDR3 is TGTGCCATCAGTGAGTCCTTAGGGGCCACGGAGACCCAGTACTTC. Its translation: CAISESLGATETQYF.

This clonotype has more than one count but fewer than ten. The chain uses TRBV4-1 and TRBJ2-3; D is unclear. Germline V lookup: CDR1 MGHRA, CDR2 YSYEKL. With 0 bases removed from V and 6 bases from J, the gap between germline ends came to 13 bases. The CDR3 totals 15 residues. This CDR3 is CASSQEGFPDDTQYF. DNA of the CDR3: TGCGCCAGCAGCCAAGAGGGTTTTCCCGACGATACGCAGTATTTT.

This chain joins TRBV6-1 and TRBJ1-5; D gene unclear. From germline, CDR1 is MNHNS and CDR2 SASEGT. The CDR3 is made up of 14 amino acids. Trimming removed 4 bases at V and 3 bases at J, with 10 bases between. The CDR3 sequence is CASSVAGFNQPQHF. The CDR3 DNA is TGTGCCAGCAGTGTTGCAGGCTTCAATCAGCCCCAGCATTTT.

The rearrangement joins TRBV29-1 to TRBJ2-3; D not certain. There are 13 residues in the CDR3. The ends were cut back, 3 bases at V and 5 bases at J, with 12 bases in the middle. Germline assignment: CDR1 SQVTM and CDR2 ANQGSEA. Written as DNA, the CDR3 is TGCAGCGTTGAGCCCAGGTTTATAGATACGCAGTATTTT. Translated, it gives CSVEPRFIDTQYF.

The chain recombines TRBV9 with TRBJ2-7, with D uncertain. The last part of the DNA fits TRBJ2-4 better; the J call may be wrong. CDR1 is SGDLS and CDR2 is YYNGEE in the germline V gene. The CDR3 extends over 16 amino acids. This CDR3 is CASSVGLLGTKNIQYF. The CDR3 bases are TGTGCCAGCAGCGTAGGTCTATTGGGGACCAAAAACATTCAGTACTTC.

V gene TRBV5-6 combines with J gene TRBJ2-3; 7 bases map to TRBD2. Germline CDR1 SGHDT, CDR2 YYEEEE. The CDR3 spans 16 residues. V shed 0 bases, J shed 2 bases, and the junction held 6 bases outside the gene matches. The CDR3 protein is CASSLAIAGNTDTQYF. The CDR3 DNA is TGTGCCAGCAGCTTGGCCATAGCGGGTAACACAGATACGCAGTATTTT.

The chain is built from TRBV20-1 and TRBJ1-1; tentatively, D is TRBD1 (6 bases). Per the germline V gene, CDR1 is DFQATT and CDR2 is SNEGSKA (reference sequence). The CDR3 spans 14 residues. V shed 5 bases and J shed 5 bases, with 18 bases lying between them. CDR3 bases: TGCAGTGCTGGCAGGACCGGGGGGCGGACTGAAGCTTTCTTT. It encodes CSAGRTGGRTEAFF.

The chain links TRBV6-7 to TRBJ2-3; TRBD2 aligns across 8 bases. TRBV6-7 is an ORF; its function is uncertain. The V and J ends lost 8 bases and 1 base, in that order; junction bases with no gene match: 8. The CDR3 consists of 15 residues. DNA of the CDR3: TGTGCCAGCGATGGATCGACTAGCGGCACAGATACGCAGTATTTT. This gives the protein CASDGSTSGTDTQYF.

This clonotype has just a few counts. The chain joins TRBV20-1 to TRBJ1-5; no reliable D call. Germline values: CDR1 DFQATT, CDR2 SNEGSKA (reference sequence). V lost 1 base and J 0 bases, leaving 7 bases between the germline ends. The CDR3 is 14 amino acids. CDR3 in DNA: TGCAGTGCTAGAGTGGTATCTAGCAATCAGCCCCAGCATTTT. Translation: CSARVVSSNQPQHF.

The rearrangement joins TRBV27 to TRBJ2-5, with TRBD2 matching 8 bases. Trimming took 4 bases from V and 7 from J; bases not matched to a gene: 11. Germline CDR1 and CDR2: MNHEY and SMNVEV (reference sequence). The length of the CDR3 is 15 residues. This CDR3 is CASSSGTRGRPTQYF. DNA of the CDR3: TGTGCCAGCAGTTCCGGGACTAGAGGCCGCCCGACCCAGTACTTC.

V usage is TRBV14 and J usage is TRBJ2-1; D ambiguous. Per germline, CDR1 SGHDN and CDR2 FVKESK. V shed 2 bases and J shed 0 bases, with 11 bases lying between them. The CDR3 covers 16 residues. In DNA form, the CDR3 reads TGTGCCAGCAGCCAACGAAGGTTGAGCTCCTACAATGAGCAGTTCTTC. Amino acid sequence: CASSQRRLSSYNEQFF.

The rearrangement joins TRBV20-1 to TRBJ2-7, with 8 nucleotides matching TRBD1. V was clipped by 0 bases and J by 3 bases; unmatched bases: 13. The CDR3 totals 17 residues. Germline V gives CDR1 DFQATT, CDR2 SNEGSKA (reference sequence). CDR3 sequence reads: CSARDRAGGANFYEQYF. In DNA, the CDR3 is TGCAGTGCTAGAGATCGGGCAGGGGGCGCCAATTTCTACGAGCAGTACTTC.

The chain has TRBV20-1 and TRBJ1-2; no clear D. This CDR3 has 15 residues. The V gene's germline CDR1 is DFQATT and CDR2 SNEGSKA (reference sequence). V lost 6 bases and J 5 bases, leaving 22 bases between the germline ends. CDR3 in DNA: TGCAGTGCCCCGCCCGAAGTGGGAACCCTGTATGGCTACACCTTC. Its protein product is CSAPPEVGTLYGYTF.

The CDR3 protein is CASSPINRGSYEQYF. The CDR3 bases are TGTGCCAGCAGCCCGATTAACAGGGGGTCCTACGAGCAGTACTTC. V usage is TRBV28 and J usage is TRBJ2-7; 8 positions match TRBD1. V trimming: 6 bases; J trimming: 1 base; junction bases outside the gene matches: 8. Germline loops: CDR1 MDHEN, CDR2 SYDVKM. This CDR3 region has 15 residues.

This clonotype was recorded once. V and J are TRBV20-1 and TRBJ1-2; 9 bases are shared with TRBD1. Germline CDR1 reads DFQATT; CDR2 reads SNEGSKA (reference sequence). V shed 5 bases and J 4 bases; nucleotides not matched to a gene: 8. The CDR3 is 14 residues long. The CDR3 loop reads CSALDDRGTYGYTF. The CDR3 DNA sequence: TGCAGTGCTCTTGATGACAGGGGGACCTATGGCTACACCTTC.

The rearrangement uses TRBV6-5 and TRBJ2-1; 10 positions agree with TRBD2. Germline CDR1 is MNHEY and CDR2 is SVGAGI. CDR3 length equals 15 residues. The V segment lost 5 bases and the J segment 6 bases; nucleotides outside the gene matches: 7. CDR3 coding DNA: TGTGCCAGCAGTCAGGGACTAGCGCGGACCAATGAGCAGTTCTTC. It yields the protein CASSQGLARTNEQFF.

This clonotype came up a few times. The chain carries TRBV5-1 and TRBJ2-3; 9 bases align to TRBD2. CDR1 and CDR2 from the germline V gene are SGHRS and YFSETQ. V gave up 1 base and J gave up 4 bases; unmatched junction bases: 4. The CDR3 consists of 15 residues. Here the CDR3 reads CASSLSGTSSDTQYF. DNA of the CDR3: TGCGCCAGCAGCTTGAGTGGGACTAGCTCAGATACGCAGTATTTT.

This clonotype was detected only a few times. J is TRBJ2-1 and V is TRBV27; 11 bases line up with TRBD2. The assigned J gene may be wrong: the sequence end matches TRBJ2-7 better. CDR3 size: 14 residues. Germline CDR1 MNHEY, CDR2 SMNVEV (reference sequence). CDR3 bases: TGTGCCAGCCTAGCGGGGGGAACCTACAATGAGCAGTACTTC. Encoded protein: CASLAGGTYNEQYF.

The chain uses TRBV9 and TRBJ2-3; unclear D gene. This CDR3 contains 14 residues. With 0 bases removed from V and 6 bases from J, the gap between germline ends came to 11 bases. Germline assignment: CDR1 SGDLS and CDR2 YYNGEE. The CDR3 loop is CASSVGRASDTQYF. The CDR3 bases are TGTGCCAGCAGCGTAGGTCGAGCCTCGGATACGCAGTATTTT.

The V gene is TRBV20-1, the J gene TRBJ2-1, with TRBD2 matching over 13 bases. Germline CDR1 and CDR2: DFQATT and SNEGSKA (reference sequence). The CDR3 consists of 15 residues. Unmatched junction bases numbered 9, after V lost 5 bases and J lost 8 bases. The CDR3 DNA sequence: TGCAGTGCTGGACGGACTAGCGGGAGTCTCCATGAGCAGTTCTTC. This sequence encodes CSAGRTSGSLHEQFF.

This sequence joins TRBV6-2 or TRBV6-3 and TRBJ2-7, with 7 bases that match TRBD2. CDR1 and CDR2 from the germline V gene are MNHEY and SVGEGT. The V and J ends lost 4 bases and 12 bases, in that order; junction bases with no gene match: 15. CDR3 length: 14 residues. DNA for the CDR3: TGTGCCAGCAGTTTGCGGGAGAGGCTGGAGACCCGGTACTTC. Protein product: CASSLRERLETRYF.

This clonotype was counted only a few times. This chain uses TRBV27 with TRBJ2-1, with D possibly being TRBD1 (6 bases). Trimming shortened V by 5 bases and J by 4 bases, and 15 bases separated the two germline ends. There are 15 residues in the CDR3. The germline V gene encodes CDR1 MNHEY and CDR2 SMNVEV (reference sequence). The CDR3 loop is CASSPNRVRYNEQFF. CDR3 in DNA: TGTGCCAGCAGTCCGAACAGGGTGCGATACAATGAGCAGTTCTTC.

V and J are TRBV12-3 or TRBV12-4 and TRBJ1-2; TRBD1 aligns across 8 bases. The V gene end was trimmed by 0 bases and the J gene end by 8 bases; junction bases not matched to a gene: 5. The CDR3 contains 14 residues. The CDR3, as DNA: TGTGCCAGCAGTTTAGCCTCAGGGGGCAGGGGCTACACCTTC. Encoded protein: CASSLASGGRGYTF.